One sample yielded the 8 T cell receptor beta chains listed below, sequenced in a study of spatial heterogeneity in lung cancer. TCRdb called the 5' RACE reads again in MiXCR, with one record for every CDR3 protein. The sample lists approximately 15,000 distinct CDR3 sequences, around 3.3% occurring once. Time point denoted: sample taken at primary tumor resection. Sequences were derived from normal lung tissue next to the tumor, sampled at surgery. Receptors were obtained from a male donor with early-stage non-small cell lung cancer.

This clonotype was counted many times. In a library made to pick up alpha chains, this beta chain is a stray read with a size that means little. The V call is TRBV12-3 or TRBV12-4, the J call TRBJ2-2; 8 bases fit TRBD1. The junction had 8 bases not matched to a gene; V was cut back by 6 bases and J by 5 bases. The CDR3 totals 15 residues. This CDR3 is CASSLGQGWTGELFF. CDR3 coding DNA: TGTGCCAGCAGCCTAGGACAGGGCTGGACCGGGGAGCTGTTTTTT.

Ten or more counts support this clonotype. The library was designed around alpha chains, so this beta chain is a stray read whose abundance carries little weight. CDR3 in DNA: TGTGCCAGCAGCTTATTAGTGGCAGGGGGCGTTCAGAACAGCGAAGCTTTCTTT. Translating gives CASSLLVAGGVQNSEAFF. This chain connects TRBV7-9 to TRBJ1-1, with 8 nucleotides matching TRBD1. The CDR3 consists of 18 residues. J lost 8 bases, V lost 2 bases, and 19 bases had no gene match. Germline V gives CDR1 SEHNR, CDR2 FQNEAQ (reference sequence).

This clonotype was detected many times. This beta chain is an off-target read within a library intended for alpha chains, so its frequency means little. The rearrangement joins TRBV21-1 to TRBJ2-7; the D call of TRBD1 is as the table states it, not checked on the DNA. TRBV21-1 is described as a pseudogene. The CDR3 runs to 18 residues. CDR3 sequence (DNA): TGTGCCAGCAGCAAAGAGAGTCCCTTCCCAGGGGGTATTTGCGAGCAGTACTTC. It codes for CASSKESPFPGGICEQYF.

By proportion, this clonotype is large. This beta chain was picked up by a library intended for alpha chains and is off target, so its count carries little meaning. The gene calls are TRBV4-2 and TRBJ1-4, with TRBD1 matching 8 bases. Trimming took 4 bases from V and 6 from J; bases not matched to a gene: 10. Per the germline V gene, CDR1 is LGHNA and CDR2 is YNFKEQ. The CDR3 is made up of 16 amino acids. The CDR3 DNA reads TGTGCCAGCAGCCCCGGGACAGGAATACAGGATGAAAAACTGTTTTTT. It codes for CASSPGTGIQDEKLFF.

This clonotype was seen at least ten times. Within a library made for alpha chains, this beta chain is off target, and its count is uninformative. CDR3 bases: TGTGCCAGCAGCCTAGCAGACAGCTATGGCTACACCTTC. This sequence encodes CASSLADSYGYTF. This chain joins TRBV4-2 and TRBJ1-2; D possibly corresponds to TRBD1 (5 bases). There are 13 residues in the CDR3. The germline V gene encodes CDR1 LGHNA and CDR2 YNFKEQ. V was clipped by 4 bases and J by 4 bases, with 10 bases between them.

This clonotype showed up many times. Within a library made for alpha chains, this beta chain is off target, and its count is uninformative. The V call is TRBV29-1, the J call TRBJ2-1; 9 positions agree with TRBD1. The CDR3 loop spans 17 amino acids. V gave up 0 bases and J gave up 2 bases; unmatched junction bases: 8. The germline V gene has CDR1 SQVTM and CDR2 ANQGSEA. The CDR3 DNA reads as TGCAGCGTTGAAGATCGGAAGACAGGGGGACCCTACAATGAGCAGTTCTTC. Its translation: CSVEDRKTGGPYNEQFF.

This clonotype appeared many times. This beta chain is a stray sequence in a library constructed for alpha chains; its clone size is not meaningful. The J gene is TRBJ1-1, the V gene TRBV29-1; the D gene is possibly TRBD1 (5 bases). V was clipped by 6 bases and J by 0 bases, with 14 bases between them. This CDR3 region has 14 residues. The germline gives CDR1 SQVTM, CDR2 ANQGSEA. Here the CDR3 DNA reads TGCAGCGTCTCCTACGGGGCCATGAACACTGAAGCTTTCTTT. As protein: CSVSYGAMNTEAFF.

Comment on this clonotype: The library was prepared for alpha chains; this beta chain is a stray read, so its frequency means little. The CDR3 is CASSLISGHAMNTEAFF. In DNA form, the CDR3 reads TGTGCCAGCAGCTTGATCTCAGGGCATGCGATGAACACTGAAGCTTTCTTT. The V call is TRBV5-6, the J call TRBJ1-1; possible D gene TRBD1, 5 bases. V was trimmed by 1 base and J by 0 bases, leaving 16 bases between them. Looked up from germline, CDR1 is SGHDT and CDR2 is YYEEEE. The CDR3 spans 17 residues.